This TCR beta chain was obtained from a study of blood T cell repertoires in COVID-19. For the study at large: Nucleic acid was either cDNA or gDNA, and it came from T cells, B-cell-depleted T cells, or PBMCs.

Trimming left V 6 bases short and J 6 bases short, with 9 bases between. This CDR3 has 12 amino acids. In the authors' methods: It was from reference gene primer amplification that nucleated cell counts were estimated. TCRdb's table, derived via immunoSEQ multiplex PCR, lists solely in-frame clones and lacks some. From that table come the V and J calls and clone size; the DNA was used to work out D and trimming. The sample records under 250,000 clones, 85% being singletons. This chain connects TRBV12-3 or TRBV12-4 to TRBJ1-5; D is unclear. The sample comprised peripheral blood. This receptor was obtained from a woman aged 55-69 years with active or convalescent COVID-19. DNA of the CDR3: TGTGCCAGCAGGGTAAGAGGTCAGCCCCAGCATTTT. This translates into CASRVRGQPQHF.